This T cell receptor beta chain was observed in a study of cytomegalovirus exposure and HLA in healthy donors. The PCR employed 60 Vbeta primers together with 13 Jbeta primers. Only in-frame clones appear in the TCRdb table, and some are missing; sequencing was by immunoSEQ multiplex PCR. The data contain some 150,000 clones, approximately 80% of them seen just once; the ten biggest clones take up around 5.2%. Broader study findings: A later analysis linked a missense DCLRE1C variant to TCR beta V- and J-gene trimming. CMV serostatus was the only immune exposure information that was available. The authors confirmed in vitro that three CMV-associated chains were specific for CMV antigens.

As to this clone: Its antigen is undetermined.

The CDR3 has 16 residues. After removal of 2 bases from V and 2 bases from J, the junction contained 4 bases not matched to a gene. Germline assignment: CDR1 MNHEY and CDR2 SVGAGI. The specimen sequenced was PBMCs. The clonotype was recovered from a woman in her 40s in good health and CMV-seropositive. This chain connects TRBV6-5 to TRBJ1-2, with 11 bases lining up with TRBD1. Here the CDR3 DNA reads TGTGCCAGCAGTTACGTAAGGACAGGGGGCAACTATGGCTACACCTTC. It is translated as CASSYVRTGGNYGYTF.